The 12 T cell receptor beta chains reported below all come from one sample, sequenced in a study of blood T cells in healthy people across ages. Alongside a J-beta primer mix, a sample-barcoded 5' primer served in a second PCR lasting roughly 7 to 11 cycles. One entry per CDR3 protein, called by TCRdb with MiXCR from the 5' RACE reads. The repertoire holds about 1.6 million distinct CDR3 sequences, with 34% as singletons. Sequencing was performed on blood. Source of these receptors: a woman in her 30s in good health.

J is TRBJ1-2 and V is TRBV28; D unresolved. The V and J ends lost 8 bases and 0 bases respectively, with 10 bases between them. Germline V lookup: CDR1 MDHEN, CDR2 SYDVKM. The CDR3 is 13 amino acids. DNA for the CDR3: TGTGCCAGCCGGGCAGCCTCTAACTATGGCTACACCTTC. This gives the protein CASRAASNYGYTF.

There are many counts of this clonotype. The chain joins TRBV7-3 to TRBJ2-3, with D perhaps being TRBD1 or TRBD2 (5 bases each). This CDR3 region has 14 residues. Trimming shortened V by 0 bases and J by 8 bases, and 12 bases separated the two germline ends. Germline V gene lookup returns CDR1 SGHTA and CDR2 FQGTGA. CDR3 bases: TGTGCCAGCAGCTTAACACCGGGGCTCGGTACGCAGTATTTT. Protein product: CASSLTPGLGTQYF.

The rearrangement uses TRBV20-1 and TRBJ1-4; TRBD1 aligns across 7 bases. The junction had 8 bases not matched to a gene; V was cut back by 7 bases and J by 6 bases. Germline V gene sequence: CDR1 DFQATT, CDR2 SNEGSKA (reference sequence). The CDR3 is 13 residues long. CDR3 in DNA: TGCAGTGGGCAAAAGGGGACAGATGAAAAACTGTTTTTT. It yields the protein CSGQKGTDEKLFF.

V usage is TRBV27 and J usage is TRBJ2-1; D call uncertain. V gave up 2 bases and J gave up 7 bases, with 15 bases separating them. The CDR3 contains 15 residues. The germline V gene has CDR1 MNHEY and CDR2 SMNVEV (reference sequence). This CDR3 reads CASSLIPTETNEQFF. DNA for the CDR3: TGTGCCAGCAGTTTAATTCCGACTGAAACTAATGAGCAGTTCTTC.

There are a few counts of this clonotype. The chain uses TRBV20-1 and TRBJ1-5; D is ambiguous. Germline V lookup: CDR1 DFQATT, CDR2 SNEGSKA (reference sequence). Trimming removed 4 bases at V and 4 bases at J, with 11 bases between. CDR3 length: 13 residues. The chain's CDR3 is CSANLPGNQPQHF. The CDR3 bases are TGCAGTGCTAATTTACCGGGTAATCAGCCCCAGCATTTT.

This clonotype was observed a handful of times. V gene TRBV7-2 combines with J gene TRBJ1-2; TRBD1 might be the D (6 bases). V was trimmed by 6 bases and J by 5 bases, leaving 13 bases between them. Germline CDR1 is SGHTA and CDR2 is FQGNSA. CDR3 length: 13 amino acids. DNA of the CDR3: TGTGCCAGCAGACCTAGGGGGGCGTATGGCTACACCTTC. It yields the protein CASRPRGAYGYTF.

The chain uses TRBV24-1 and TRBJ2-5, with D maybe TRBD2 (5 bases). The CDR3 is 15 amino acids. The germline V gene has CDR1 KGHDR and CDR2 SFDVKD. The V and J ends lost 3 bases and 5 bases respectively, with 15 bases between them. For the CDR3, the DNA is TGTGCCACCAGTGATATCGGACTGGCGGGTGAGACCCAGTACTTC. Protein sequence: CATSDIGLAGETQYF.

This chain links TRBV24-1 with TRBJ2-2; D tentatively reads TRBD1 or TRBD2 (5 bases each). CDR1 and CDR2 (germline): KGHDR, SFDVKD. This CDR3 has 17 residues. With 4 bases removed from V and 7 bases from J, the gap between germline ends came to 21 bases. The CDR3 coding sequence is TGTGCCACCAGTGAAACCCAGTCCGGGACCCCGAACGGGGAGCTGTTTTTT. It yields the protein CATSETQSGTPNGELFF.

The J gene is TRBJ1-5, the V gene TRBV10-3; 7 nucleotides agree with TRBD1. J gave up 6 bases and V 4 bases, and 6 bases lay outside the gene matches. Germline V gene data show CDR1 as ENHRY and CDR2 as SYGVKD. This CDR3 spans 14 amino acids. In DNA, the CDR3 is TGTGCCATCAGTGGACAGGGATTGGGTCAGCCCCAGCATTTT. Its translation is CAISGQGLGQPQHF.

This clonotype was seen more than once but under ten times. The CDR3 loop is CASSLSRGNPNSPLHF. CDR3 coding DNA: TGTGCCAGCAGTTTATCCAGGGGGAACCCTAATTCACCCCTCCACTTT. This chain uses TRBV27 with TRBJ1-6; 7 bases are a match to TRBD1. Germline assignment: CDR1 MNHEY and CDR2 SMNVEV (reference sequence). V shed 0 bases and J 6 bases; nucleotides not matched to a gene: 5. The CDR3 length is 16 residues.

This clonotype was found a few times. V usage is TRBV5-1 and J usage is TRBJ2-7; 12 bases align to TRBD2. This CDR3 is 16 amino acids long. Germline V gene sequence: CDR1 SGHRS, CDR2 YFSETQ. V lost 4 bases, J lost 10 bases, and 15 bases stayed unmatched. Here the CDR3 DNA reads TGCGCCAGCAGCCCCTCGACTAGCGGGGGAAGCAACCCCCAGTACTTC. Encoded protein: CASSPSTSGGSNPQYF.

J is TRBJ2-5 and V is TRBV7-2; no definite D call. The DNA end lines up better with TRBJ2-7; the J call may be wrong. The germline CDR1 and CDR2 sequences are SGHTA and FQGNSA. This CDR3 comprises 15 residues. The CDR3: CASSLFGPQAYEQYF. The DNA of the CDR3 is TGTGCCAGCAGCTTATTTGGCCCCCAAGCCTACGAGCAGTACTTC.